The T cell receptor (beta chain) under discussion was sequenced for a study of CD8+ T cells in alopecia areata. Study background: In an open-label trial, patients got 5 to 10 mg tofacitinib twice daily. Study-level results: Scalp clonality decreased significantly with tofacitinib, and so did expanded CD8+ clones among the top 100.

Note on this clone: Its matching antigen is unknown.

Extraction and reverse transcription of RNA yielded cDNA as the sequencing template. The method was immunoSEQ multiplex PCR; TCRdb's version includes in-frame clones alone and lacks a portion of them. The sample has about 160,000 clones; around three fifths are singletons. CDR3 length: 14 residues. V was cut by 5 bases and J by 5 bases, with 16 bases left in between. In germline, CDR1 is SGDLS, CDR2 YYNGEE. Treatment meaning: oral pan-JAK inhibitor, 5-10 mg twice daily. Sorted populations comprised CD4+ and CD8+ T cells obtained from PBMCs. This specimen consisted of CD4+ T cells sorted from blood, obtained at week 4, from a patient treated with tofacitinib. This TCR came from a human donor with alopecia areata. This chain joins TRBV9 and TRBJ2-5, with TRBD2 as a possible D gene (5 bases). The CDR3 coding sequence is TGTGCCAGCAGTCCTACGGGATTGTGGGAGACCCAGTACTTC. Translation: CASSPTGLWETQYF.